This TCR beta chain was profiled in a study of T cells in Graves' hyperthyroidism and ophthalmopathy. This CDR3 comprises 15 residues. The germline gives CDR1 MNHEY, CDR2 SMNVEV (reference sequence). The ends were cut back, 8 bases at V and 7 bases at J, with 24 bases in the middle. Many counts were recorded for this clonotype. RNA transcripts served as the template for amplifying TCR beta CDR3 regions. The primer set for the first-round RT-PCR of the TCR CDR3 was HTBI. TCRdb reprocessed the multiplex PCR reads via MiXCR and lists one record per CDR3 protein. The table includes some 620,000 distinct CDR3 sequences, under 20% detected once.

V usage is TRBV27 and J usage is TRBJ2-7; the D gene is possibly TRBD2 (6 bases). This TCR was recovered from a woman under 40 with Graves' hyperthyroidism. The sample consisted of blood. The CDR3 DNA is TGTGCCAGCCGGACGCGTGGAGGGGTAGTGGTGGAGCAGTACTTC. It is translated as CASRTRGGVVVEQYF.